This T cell receptor (beta chain) appears in the sequencing data of a study of T cells after yellow fever vaccination. Broader study findings: The study re-detected most primary-vaccination clones after the booster (96% CD4, approximately 88% CD8). When the response was secondary, it was weaker but reached its peak faster, day 5 versus 15. Only a small proportion of the clonotypes turned up in both the CD4 and the CD8 compartments, likely arising from convergent recombination.

This clonotype was seen more than once but under ten times. Antigen: not known. Using its own MiXCR run on the 5' RACE reads, TCRdb lists one record per CDR3 protein. This table has about 320,000 distinct CDR3 sequences, around an eighth appearing once. This CDR3 region has 19 residues. Germline CDR1 and CDR2: MGHRA and YSYEKL. Between the trimmed V and J ends, which lost 1 base and 3 bases, there was a span of 24 bases. The material was CD4+ T cells sorted from PBMCs, obtained 15 days after the yellow fever booster vaccination. The chain links TRBV4-1 to TRBJ1-2, with D perhaps TRBD1 (5 bases). The receptor was isolated from a man between 18 and 35 years old who received the YFV17D yellow fever vaccine. DNA for the CDR3: TGCGCCAGCAGCCAAGGACCCCGCCGTCGACGGCCGGGGGACTATGGCTACACCTTC. Residues: CASSQGPRRRRPGDYGYTF.